This entry features one T cell receptor beta chain sequence. The CDR3 is 13 amino acids. V was pared by 5 bases and J by 3 bases, with 8 bases between. Germline lookup yields CDR1 SGHRS and CDR2 YFSETQ. The sample originates from a study of T cell responses to AZD1222 COVID-19 vaccine. Method: immunoSEQ multiplex PCR; TCRdb's copy keeps in-frame clones and lacks some. The sample consists of 200,000 to 250,000 clones, 90% to 95% of them appearing once. This TCR was sampled from an adult who received the MenACWY meningococcal vaccine as a control. Sequenced material: peripheral blood, taken 28 days after the second dose of the MenACWY control vaccine. The chain uses TRBV5-1 and TRBJ1-4; D possibly corresponds to TRBD1 (5 bases). The CDR3 is CASREGSNEKLFF. The CDR3 coding sequence is TGCGCCAGCAGGGAGGGGTCTAATGAAAAACTGTTTTTT. Looking up the rest from reference TRBV5-1 and TRBJ1-4 gives the full variable domain: KAGVTQTPRYLIKTRGQQVTLSCSPISGHRSVSWYQQTPGQGLQFLFEYFSETQRNKGNFPGRFSGRQFSNSRSEMNVSTLELGDSALYLCASREGSNEKLFFGSGTQLSVL.